One and the same sample provided the 23 T cell receptor beta chains below, sequenced in a study of breast tumors, draining lymph nodes, adjacent tissues. TCRdb reanalysed the multiplex PCR reads using MiXCR and keeps one entry per CDR3 protein. Here the sample spans some 53,000 distinct CDR3 sequences, under 50% being singletons. The sequenced sample was breast tumor tissue. These TCRs come from a female donor with breast cancer. Some clones in this sample may be carry-over from other donors' samples.

This clonotype showed up many times. The V and J genes are TRBV12-3 or TRBV12-4 and TRBJ2-7; D not certain. This CDR3 is 14 amino acids long. The germline V and J ends were trimmed by 6 bases and 2 bases, with 14 bases remaining between them. CDR3 region: CASSMAVQAYEQYF. Written as DNA, the CDR3 is TGTGCCAGCAGCATGGCAGTTCAAGCCTACGAGCAGTACTTC.

The chain combines TRBV10-3 with TRBJ2-5; D remains ambiguous. The germline V gene encodes CDR1 ENHRY and CDR2 SYGVKD. V gave up 2 bases and J gave up 4 bases, with 5 bases separating them. The CDR3 has 12 amino acids. CDR3 coding DNA: TGTGCCATCAGTGAGCCCAGAGAGACCCAGTACTTC. Translation: CAISEPRETQYF.

Points on this clonotype: A junction end diverges from the germline sequence, so it may reflect a read error. The chain couples TRBV6-1 to TRBJ1-2; D might be TRBD1 (5 bases). CDR3 size: 15 residues. Germline CDR1 is MNHNS and CDR2 is SASEGT. The CDR3 nucleotides read TGTGCCAGCAGGCGATATGGGGGACGTAACAATGGCTACACCTTC. It specifies CASRRYGGRNNGYTF.

This clonotype has a count of ten or more. This may stem from a read error, because a much larger clone lies one nucleotide away. This chain uses TRBV20-1 with TRBJ2-7; D might be TRBD1 (8 bases). V dropped 6 bases and J dropped 9 bases, with 27 bases sitting between them. This CDR3 is built from 15 residues. The germline CDR1 and CDR2 sequences are DFQATT and SNEGSKA (reference sequence). The chain's CDR3 is CSAPEGWTGTTRQYF. DNA of the CDR3: TGCAGTGCCCCCGAAGGCTGGACAGGGACTACTCGGCAGTACTTC.

The V and J genes are TRBV10-2 and TRBJ1-2; a possible D gene is TRBD1 (6 bases). The CDR3 is 14 amino acids. Germline CDR1 and CDR2: WSHSY and SAAADI. The V and J ends lost 3 bases and 5 bases respectively, with 13 bases between them. CDR3 bases: TGCGCCAGCAGTGAACAGGCAGGGGCGTATGGCTACACCTTC. Encoded protein: CASSEQAGAYGYTF.

This clonotype was seen many times. The genes are TRBV6-1 and TRBJ2-7, with D possibly TRBD2 on 7 matching bases. The CDR3 sequence is 13 residues long. The V end was cut by 6 bases, the J end by 3 bases, with 12 bases between. The V gene's germline CDR1 is MNHNS and CDR2 SASEGT. CDR3 loop: CASSRRGGYEQYF. In nucleotides, the CDR3 is TGTGCCAGCAGCCGAAGGGGGGGCTACGAGCAGTACTTC.

This clonotype was counted many times. The rearrangement links TRBV7-3 to TRBJ2-5; the match to TRBD2 covers 7 bases. CDR1 SGHTA and CDR2 FQGTGA come from the germline V gene. The CDR3 sequence is 15 residues long. The V and J ends lost 3 bases and 5 bases, in that order; junction bases with no gene match: 9. CDR3 residues: CASSFSGSGGETQYF. For the CDR3, the DNA is TGTGCCAGCAGCTTTAGCGGGTCCGGCGGGGAGACCCAGTACTTC.

This clonotype was detected only a few times. CDR3 in DNA: TGTGCCAGCAGCTCGGGCGGGGTTGCTATCTACACCTTC. Its protein is CASSSGGVAIYTF. The chain couples TRBV28 to TRBJ1-2; D is unresolved. The CDR3 is made up of 13 amino acids. Germline V gene data show CDR1 as MDHEN and CDR2 as SYDVKM. Trimming took off 6 bases at V and 10 bases at J, with 18 bases between the two ends.

This clonotype was counted many times. This chain connects TRBV7-3 to TRBJ2-3, with 11 bases lining up with TRBD2. V trimming: 2 bases; J trimming: 7 bases; junction bases outside the gene matches: 8. Germline V gives CDR1 SGHTA, CDR2 FQGTGA. The CDR3 contains 16 residues. In DNA form, the CDR3 reads TGTGCCAGCAGCTTACCCTCGGCTAGCGGGAGGAATACGCAGTATTTT. The encoded protein is CASSLPSASGRNTQYF.

The chain uses TRBV5-1 and TRBJ1-1; D gene ambiguous. Germline V gene sequence: CDR1 SGHRS, CDR2 YFSETQ. Trimming removed 0 bases at V and 1 base at J, with 7 bases between. The CDR3 sequence is 14 residues long. The CDR3 loop reads CASSLAGGNTEAFF. The CDR3 nucleotides are TGCGCCAGCAGCTTGGCGGGCGGGAACACTGAAGCTTTCTTT.

This clonotype occurred many times. A much larger clone lies a single base off, so this may be a read error. The chain has TRBV20-1 and TRBJ1-2; TRBD1 matches at 7 bases. The CDR3 spans 15 residues. Germline-derived CDR1 and CDR2 are DFQATT and SNEGSKA (reference sequence). J lost 4 bases, V lost 5 bases, and 13 bases had no gene match. The CDR3 reads CSAPPDRERTYGYTF. The DNA of the CDR3 is TGCAGTGCTCCTCCAGACAGGGAGCGGACCTATGGCTACACCTTC.

This clonotype was observed at least ten times. This chain uses TRBV6-5 with TRBJ1-2; D perhaps matches TRBD1 (6 bases). The germline V gene encodes CDR1 MNHEY and CDR2 SVGAGI. The CDR3 runs to 13 residues. V lost 6 bases and J lost 7, with 15 bases in between. The CDR3 DNA is TGTGCCAGCAGCCTGGGGGGGGGGCTTGGCTACACCTTC. Its protein is CASSLGGGLGYTF.

The V and J genes are TRBV7-2 and TRBJ1-4; no clear D. Germline V gene lookup returns CDR1 SGHTA and CDR2 FQGNSA. There are 15 residues in the CDR3. The ends were cut back, 5 bases at V and 7 bases at J, with 17 bases in the middle. The CDR3 region is CASSPYLSGSEKLFF. CDR3 sequence (DNA): TGTGCCAGCAGCCCTTACCTCTCGGGTAGTGAAAAACTGTTTTTT.

The sample holds many counts of this clonotype. The V gene is TRBV28, the J gene TRBJ2-1, with 7 bases that match TRBD2. The CDR3 contains 14 residues. Germline V lookup: CDR1 MDHEN, CDR2 SYDVKM. Trimming took 5 bases from V and 3 from J; bases not matched to a gene: 4. Here the CDR3 DNA reads TGTGCCAGCAGTCTGAGGACTAGCTACAATGAGCAGTTCTTC. Translation: CASSLRTSYNEQFF.

The V and J genes are TRBV10-2 and TRBJ1-2; 9 positions agree with TRBD1. V was pared by 1 base and J by 4 bases, with 4 bases of the junction left unmatched. The V gene's germline CDR1 is WSHSY and CDR2 SAAADI. The CDR3 covers 15 residues. CDR3 region: CASSEWGQGGYGYTF. CDR3 sequence (DNA): TGCGCCAGCAGTGAGTGGGGACAGGGAGGCTATGGCTACACCTTC.

This clonotype was detected ten times or more. The CDR3 spells CASSQGGFSNQPQHF. Here the CDR3 DNA reads TGTGCCAGCAGCCAAGGAGGGTTCAGCAATCAGCCCCAGCATTTT. The chain has TRBV3-1 and TRBJ1-5; D is undetermined. Germline V gene sequence: CDR1 LGHDT, CDR2 YNNKEL (reference sequence). Trimming stripped 1 base from V and 1 base from J, with 8 bases between. The CDR3 runs 15 residues.

V usage is TRBV20-1 and J usage is TRBJ2-2; TRBD2 matches 9 bases. Per the germline V gene, CDR1 is DFQATT and CDR2 is SNEGSKA (reference sequence). The V gene end was trimmed by 0 bases and the J gene end by 3 bases; junction bases not matched to a gene: 8. The CDR3 totals 17 residues. The chain's CDR3 is CSARDRREGRYTGELFF. The DNA of the CDR3 is TGCAGTGCTAGAGATCGGCGGGAGGGCCGGTACACCGGGGAGCTGTTTTTT.

This clonotype has only a few counts. A clone one base away is much larger, so this may be a read error. The chain joins TRBV6-2 or TRBV6-3 to TRBJ1-2; D gene uncertain. The germline gives CDR1 MNHEY, CDR2 SVGEGT. This CDR3 is built from 11 residues. Trimming took 6 bases from V and 5 from J, leaving 7 bases between them. The CDR3 nucleotides are TGTGCCAGCAGGCGTAAATATGGCTACACCTTC. Protein product: CASRRKYGYTF.

With respect to this clonotype: Being one base from a much bigger clone, this may be a read error. V and J are TRBV6-5 and TRBJ2-6; D remains unclear. The CDR3 totals 17 residues. Per the germline V gene, CDR1 is MNHEY and CDR2 is SVGAGI. This chain's CDR3 is CASRKRTAFSEANVLTF. The CDR3 DNA follows: TGTGCCAGCAGGAAACGGACGGCCTTCTCTGAGGCCAACGTCCTGACTTTC.

This clonotype was observed a handful of times. V is TRBV15 and J is TRBJ2-5; no clear D. The ends were cut back, 3 bases at V and 5 bases at J, with 10 bases in the middle. In germline, CDR1 is LNHNV, CDR2 YYDKDF (reference sequence). The CDR3 runs 13 residues. This chain's CDR3 is CATSRSPGETQYF. The CDR3 DNA follows: TGTGCCACCAGCAGGTCCCCCGGGGAGACCCAGTACTTC.

The gene calls are TRBV12-5 and TRBJ2-7; 11 bases map to TRBD2. Germline V gene lookup returns CDR1 LGHNT and CDR2 FRNRAP. This CDR3 region has 14 residues. The CDR3 loop reads CARRGTSGSYEQYF. CDR3 nucleotides: TGTGCCCGCAGGGGCACTAGCGGGAGCTACGAGCAGTACTTC. The variable domain in full, with the rest retrieved from reference TRBV12-5 and TRBJ2-7, is DARVTQTPRHKVTEMGQEVTMRCQPILGHNTVFWYRQTMMQGLELLAYFRNRAPLDDSGMPKDRFSAEMPDATLATLKIQPSEPRDSAVYFCARRGTSGSYEQYFGPGTRLTVT.

This chain connects TRBV2 to TRBJ1-5; TRBD1 might be the D (5 bases). Germline assignment: CDR1 SNHLY and CDR2 FYNNEI. Trimming removed 8 bases from V and 12 bases from J, with 17 bases in between. The CDR3 covers 12 residues. For the CDR3, the DNA is TGTGCCAGCGGAGCGACAGCTAGTAACCAGCATTTT. It encodes CASGATASNQHF.

The V and J genes are TRBV15 and TRBJ2-1, with D maybe TRBD2 (5 bases). The germline V gene has CDR1 LNHNV and CDR2 YYDKDF (reference sequence). V dropped 3 bases and J dropped 12 bases, with 18 bases sitting between them. The CDR3 is 14 residues long. The CDR3 region has the DNA TGTGCCACCAGCAGTGAGTCTAAGAGCGGTGTGCAGTTCTTC. This translates into CATSSESKSGVQFF.